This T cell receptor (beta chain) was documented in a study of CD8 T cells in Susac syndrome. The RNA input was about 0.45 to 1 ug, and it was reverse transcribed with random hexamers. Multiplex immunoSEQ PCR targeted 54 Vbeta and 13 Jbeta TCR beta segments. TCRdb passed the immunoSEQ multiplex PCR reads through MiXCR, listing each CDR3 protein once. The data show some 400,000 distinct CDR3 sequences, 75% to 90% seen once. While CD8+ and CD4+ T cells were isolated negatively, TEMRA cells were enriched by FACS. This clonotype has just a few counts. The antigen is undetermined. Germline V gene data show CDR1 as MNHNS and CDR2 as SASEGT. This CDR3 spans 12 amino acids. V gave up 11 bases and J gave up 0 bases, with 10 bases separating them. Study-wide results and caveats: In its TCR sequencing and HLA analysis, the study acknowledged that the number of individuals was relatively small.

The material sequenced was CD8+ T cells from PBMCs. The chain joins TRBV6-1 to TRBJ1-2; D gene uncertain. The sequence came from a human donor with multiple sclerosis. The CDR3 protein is CACGETNYGYTF. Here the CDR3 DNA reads TGTGCCTGCGGCGAGACTAACTATGGCTACACCTTC.